This T cell receptor beta chain comes out of a study of blood T cell repertoires in COVID-19. Germline CDR1 reads MNHEY; CDR2 reads SVGAGI. The V gene end was trimmed by 10 bases and the J gene end by 6 bases; junction bases not matched to a gene: 9. The CDR3 is made up of 13 amino acids. Per the study methods: By means of reference gene primer amplification, nucleated cell counts were estimated. The method was immunoSEQ multiplex PCR; TCRdb's version includes in-frame clones alone and lacks a portion of them. The DNA was the basis for D and trimming; V, J and clone size are from that table. The data show roughly 250,000 clones, roughly 80% seen once.

This TCR was sampled from a woman aged 45-59 years with acute or convalescent COVID-19. The gene calls are TRBV6-5 and TRBJ2-7; TRBD1 aligns across 10 bases. Sequencing was done on a sample of peripheral blood. DNA of the CDR3: TGTGCCATTAACCGGGACAGGGGAATCGAGCAGTACTTC. This translates into CAINRDRGIEQYF.